These 28 T cell receptor beta chains were sequenced from one sample in a study of cytomegalovirus exposure and HLA in healthy donors. Vbeta (60) and Jbeta (13) primers were used in the PCR. Profiling relied on immunoSEQ multiplex PCR, and the TCRdb table lists in-frame clones only, not all of them. The sample lists about 160,000 clones, around three quarters occurring once. Sequenced: PBMCs. These receptors all come from a man aged 50 to 60 in good health and CMV-seropositive.

The chain couples TRBV14 to TRBJ1-2; D possibly corresponds to TRBD1 (6 bases). The V and J ends lost 1 base and 6 bases respectively, with 12 bases between them. The germline gives CDR1 SGHDN, CDR2 FVKESK. The CDR3 is made up of 14 amino acids. The CDR3 protein is CASSQARGLDGYTF. For the CDR3, the DNA is TGTGCCAGCAGCCAAGCCAGGGGCCTGGATGGCTACACCTTC.

This chain connects TRBV7-2 to TRBJ1-3; D is possibly TRBD1 (6 bases). Germline V gene lookup returns CDR1 SGHTA and CDR2 FQGNSA. The ends were cut back, 5 bases at V and 6 bases at J, with 17 bases in the middle. The CDR3 is made up of 15 amino acids. CDR3 sequence reads: CASSPNVGGTNTIYF. The CDR3 region has the DNA TGTGCCAGCAGCCCCAATGTAGGGGGAACAAACACCATATATTTT.

This chain links TRBV28 with TRBJ1-6, with D possibly TRBD1 on 5 matching bases. V was cut by 3 bases and J by 1 base, with 19 bases left in between. The CDR3 length is 19 residues. Germline V lookup: CDR1 MDHEN, CDR2 SYDVKM. Here the CDR3 DNA reads TGTGCCAGCAGTTTGGTAATACGGCAGGGTACGTCCTATAATTCACCCCTCCACTTT. The encoded protein is CASSLVIRQGTSYNSPLHF.

The chain recombines TRBV5-6 with TRBJ2-6, with TRBD2 identical over 8 bases. Germline V gene lookup returns CDR1 SGHDT and CDR2 YYEEEE. The CDR3 sequence is 18 residues long. V was clipped by 4 bases and J by 4 bases; unmatched bases: 13. The chain's CDR3 is CASSHEISGGSGANVLTF. DNA for the CDR3: TGTGCCAGCAGCCACGAGATAAGCGGGGGATCGGGGGCCAACGTCCTGACTTTC. Full variable domain (remainder filled in from reference TRBV5-6 and TRBJ2-6): DAGVTQSPTHLIKTRGQQVTLRCSPKSGHDTVSWYQQALGQGPQFIFQYYEEEERQRGNFPDRFSGHQFPNYSSELNVNALLLGDSALYLCASSHEISGGSGANVLTFGAGSRLTVL.

This chain connects TRBV28 to TRBJ2-5; 9 nucleotides agree with TRBD2. V lost 7 bases, J lost 5 bases, and 8 bases stayed unmatched. Germline loops: CDR1 MDHEN, CDR2 SYDVKM. The CDR3 length is 14 residues. The DNA of the CDR3 is TGTGCCAGCATGCTAGCGGGGCCCTGGGAGACCCAGTACTTC. Translated: CASMLAGPWETQYF.

The chain uses TRBV7-8 and TRBJ1-4; 8 bases fit TRBD1. Unmatched junction bases numbered 8, after V lost 5 bases and J lost 3 bases. The germline gives CDR1 SGHVS, CDR2 FQNEAQ. The CDR3 spans 16 residues. The CDR3 is CASSPRRTGSNEKLFF. The DNA for the CDR3 is TGTGCCAGCAGCCCTAGAAGGACAGGGTCTAATGAAAAACTGTTTTTT. Drawing the rest from reference TRBV7-8 and TRBJ1-4, the complete variable domain is GAGVSQSPRYKVAKRGQDVALRCDPISGHVSLFWYQQALGQGPEFLTYFQNEAQLDKSGLPSDRFFAERPEGSVSTLKIQRTQQEDSAVYLCASSPRRTGSNEKLFFGSGTQLSVL.

The rearrangement joins TRBV14 to TRBJ2-1; the D gene is possibly TRBD2 (7 bases). The germline CDR1 and CDR2 sequences are SGHDN and FVKESK. The germline V and J ends were trimmed by 4 bases and 8 bases, with 18 bases remaining between them. The CDR3 consists of 15 residues. This CDR3 is CASSLVGGAGYEQFF. For the CDR3, the DNA is TGTGCCAGCAGCCTCGTGGGGGGGGCTGGGTATGAGCAGTTCTTC.

The chain uses TRBV19 and TRBJ1-2, with unresolved D. In germline, CDR1 is LNHDA, CDR2 SQIVND (reference sequence). V lost 7 bases and J 6 bases, leaving 15 bases between the germline ends. This CDR3 is built from 13 residues. The CDR3 spells CASTIGGVDGYTF. CDR3 DNA sequence: TGTGCCAGTACCATAGGCGGAGTGGATGGCTACACCTTC. Using reference TRBV19 and TRBJ1-2 for the parts outside the CDR3, the full variable domain is DGGITQSPKYLFRKEGQNVTLSCEQNLNHDAMYWYRQDPGQGLRLIYYSQIVNDFQKGDIAEGYSVSREKKESFPLTVTSAQKNPTAFYLCASTIGGVDGYTFGSGTRLTVV.

In this sample, this clone turned up a few times. The chain joins TRBV5-6 to TRBJ2-7; possibly TRBD1 for D (6 bases). CDR1 and CDR2 from the germline V gene are SGHDT and YYEEEE. V was cut by 3 bases and J by 4 bases, with 8 bases left in between. This CDR3 has 12 residues. The CDR3 reads CASSSDSYEQYF. CDR3 DNA sequence: TGTGCCAGCAGCTCGGACAGTTACGAGCAGTACTTC.

Regarding this clone: A read error may account for a junction end that differs from germline. This sequence joins TRBV7-7 and TRBJ2-7; TRBD2 matches at 7 bases. Germline V gives CDR1 SSHAT, CDR2 FNYEAQ (reference sequence). The CDR3 is made up of 14 amino acids. In DNA, the CDR3 is TGTGCTAGCAGCTCTGGGGGGGAAGGCTACGAGCAGTACTTC. Protein sequence: CASSSGGEGYEQYF.

V usage is TRBV10-2 and J usage is TRBJ2-5; possible D gene TRBD2, 6 bases. The ends were cut back, 1 base at V and 2 bases at J, with 11 bases in the middle. CDR1 and CDR2 (germline): WSHSY, SAAADI. The CDR3 contains 15 residues. CDR3 loop: CASSEWRAGQETQYF. CDR3 coding DNA: TGCGCCAGCAGTGAGTGGAGGGCAGGGCAAGAGACCCAGTACTTC.

This chain uses TRBV19 with TRBJ1-5, with TRBD1 matching 7 bases. The CDR3 runs to 15 residues. V gave up 6 bases and J gave up 1 base; unmatched junction bases: 6. The germline CDR1 and CDR2 sequences are LNHDA and SQIVND (reference sequence). CDR3 sequence reads: CASRRDRASNQPQHF. CDR3 nucleotide sequence: TGTGCCAGTAGAAGAGACAGGGCCAGCAATCAGCCCCAGCATTTT.

The V gene is TRBV4-3, the J gene TRBJ2-7; 11 bases fit TRBD1. This CDR3 has 17 residues. In germline, CDR1 is LGHNA, CDR2 YSLEER. Germline trimming cut 2 bases from V and 2 bases from J; bases unmatched to any gene: 8. CDR3 in DNA: TGCGCCAGCAGCCAATCAACAACGGGACAGGGGGCCTACGAGCAGTACTTC. Amino acids: CASSQSTTGQGAYEQYF.

This CDR3 is CASSQVAGGYTDTQYF. CDR3 DNA sequence: TGTGCCAGCAGCCAAGTTGCCGGGGGATACACAGATACGCAGTATTTT. The chain links TRBV14 to TRBJ2-3, with D possibly TRBD2 on 6 matching bases. Germline CDR1 and CDR2: SGHDN and FVKESK. This CDR3 is built from 16 residues. Trimming cost V 1 base and J 2 bases, with 13 bases left between them.

The chain combines TRBV5-1 with TRBJ2-7; 10 bases line up with TRBD1. This CDR3 is built from 14 residues. Germline CDR1 SGHRS, CDR2 YFSETQ. Trimming removed 6 bases from V and 5 bases from J; junction bases left unmatched: 8. The CDR3 reads CASNSGTGAHEQYF. The CDR3 region has the DNA TGCGCCAGCAACTCCGGGACAGGGGCCCACGAGCAGTACTTC. Together with reference TRBV5-1 and TRBJ2-7, the CDR3 gives the full variable domain: KAGVTQTPRYLIKTRGQQVTLSCSPISGHRSVSWYQQTPGQGLQFLFEYFSETQRNKGNFPGRFSGRQFSNSRSEMNVSTLELGDSALYLCASNSGTGAHEQYFGPGTRLTVT.

The chain recombines TRBV14 with TRBJ2-5; perhaps TRBD1 as D (5 bases). This CDR3 spans 15 amino acids. CDR1 and CDR2 (germline): SGHDN, FVKESK. Trimming left V 1 base short and J 4 bases short, with 13 bases between. The CDR3, as DNA: TGTGCCAGCAGCCAAGCAAGGGGTATGGTAGAGACCCAGTACTTC. This gives the protein CASSQARGMVETQYF.

The chain has TRBV9 and TRBJ2-3; D perhaps matches TRBD1 (5 bases). Trimming removed 0 bases at V and 2 bases at J, with 10 bases between. CDR3 length: 15 residues. Per germline, CDR1 SGDLS and CDR2 YYNGEE. CDR3 in DNA: TGTGCCAGCAGCGTAGGCGTAGGGGCCACAGATACGCAGTATTTT. Translated, it gives CASSVGVGATDTQYF.

About this clone: Other DNA sequences in this specimen translate into the identical CDR3. J is TRBJ1-5 and V is TRBV21-1; TRBD1 was called by the table and not checked on the DNA. TRBV21-1 is marked as a pseudogene. The CDR3 loop spans 18 amino acids. The CDR3 DNA follows: TGTGCCAGCAGCAAAGCCGGCAGGGGTATGTATTGGGTGCAGCCCCAGCATTTT. This encodes CASSKAGRGMYWVQPQHF.

The rearrangement joins TRBV9 to TRBJ2-1; TRBD2 agrees at 7 bases. CDR3 length: 16 amino acids. The trim removed 0 bases at V and 2 bases at J, leaving 5 bases unmatched. Germline V lookup: CDR1 SGDLS, CDR2 YYNGEE. This CDR3 is CASSVGWGGTYNEQFF. As DNA, the CDR3 is TGTGCCAGCAGCGTAGGTTGGGGGGGGACCTACAATGAGCAGTTCTTC. Full variable domain (remainder filled in from reference TRBV9 and TRBJ2-1): DSGVTQTPKHLITATGQRVTLRCSPRSGDLSVYWYQQSLDQGLQFLIQYYNGEERAKGNILERFSAQQFPDLHSELNLSSLELGDSALYFCASSVGWGGTYNEQFFGPGTRLTVL.

The V call is TRBV9, the J call TRBJ2-3; TRBD2 might be the D (5 bases). The CDR3 loop spans 16 amino acids. From germline, CDR1 is SGDLS and CDR2 YYNGEE. V shed 2 bases and J shed 2 bases, with 15 bases lying between them. CDR3 region: CASSVSPTGFTDTQYF. The CDR3 DNA sequence: TGTGCCAGCAGCGTTTCCCCGACGGGGTTCACAGATACGCAGTATTTT.

This clone has only one observation. V and J are TRBV29-1 and TRBJ1-3, with a tentative D call TRBD1 (6 bases). With 3 bases removed from V and 4 bases from J, the gap between germline ends came to 13 bases. The V gene's germline CDR1 is SQVTM and CDR2 ANQGSEA. The length of the CDR3 is 14 residues. CDR3 bases: TGCAGCGTTGATTCAGGGGCTGGCGGAAACACCATATATTTT. Translated: CSVDSGAGGNTIYF.

The V and J genes are TRBV4-1 and TRBJ1-2; TRBD1 aligns across 7 bases. V was pared by 3 bases and J by 4 bases, with 11 bases of the junction left unmatched. Germline assignment: CDR1 MGHRA and CDR2 YSYEKL. CDR3 length: 16 residues. The DNA for the CDR3 is TGCGCCAGCAGCCACCCTCAGGGGGTTCTCTCCTATGGCTACACCTTC. It is translated as CASSHPQGVLSYGYTF.

The chain links TRBV27 to TRBJ2-7; tentatively, D is TRBD1 (6 bases). The germline CDR1 and CDR2 sequences are MNHEY and SMNVEV (reference sequence). The V end was cut by 10 bases, the J end by 6 bases, with 13 bases between. This CDR3 contains 11 residues. The CDR3 sequence: CATPTGREQYF. DNA of the CDR3: TGTGCCACCCCGACAGGACGCGAGCAGTACTTC.

The rearrangement links TRBV6-1 to TRBJ2-5; D gene uncertain. Germline CDR1 and CDR2: MNHNS and SASEGT. The CDR3 extends over 13 amino acids. Trimming pared 3 bases from V and 0 bases from J, leaving 5 bases between. CDR3 sequence reads: CASSDGYQETQYF. CDR3 sequence (DNA): TGTGCCAGCAGTGACGGGTACCAAGAGACCCAGTACTTC.

The chain uses TRBV7-2 and TRBJ2-3, with 11 bases matching TRBD1. Losses at the gene ends were 1 base for V and 3 bases for J; bases not matched to a gene: 6. Germline V lookup: CDR1 SGHTA, CDR2 FQGNSA. The CDR3 runs 17 residues. This chain's CDR3 is CASSLGTGGLGTDTQYF. The CDR3 nucleotides are TGTGCCAGCAGCTTAGGGACAGGGGGCCTGGGGACAGATACGCAGTATTTT.

In this sample, this clone turned up a few times. The chain links TRBV4-2 to TRBJ1-2; weak D call: TRBD1 (6 bases). The CDR3 totals 15 residues. V was trimmed by 3 bases and J by 4 bases, leaving 15 bases between them. Germline V lookup: CDR1 LGHNA, CDR2 YNFKEQ. The CDR3 here is CASSHPGGGLYGYTF. The CDR3 DNA reads as TGTGCCAGCAGCCACCCCGGGGGGGGGCTCTATGGCTACACCTTC.

The chain couples TRBV4-3 to TRBJ2-1; TRBD2 aligns across 8 bases. Germline V gene data show CDR1 as LGHNA and CDR2 as YSLEER. J was trimmed by 0 bases and V by 0 bases; bases with no gene match: 4. The CDR3 length is 17 residues. CDR3 bases: TGCGCCAGCAGCCAAGATCCGGCGGGGGGCTCCTACAATGAGCAGTTCTTC. It yields the protein CASSQDPAGGSYNEQFF.

V is TRBV9 and J is TRBJ1-6; 7 nucleotides agree with TRBD1. CDR3 length equals 15 residues. The V and J ends lost 2 bases and 7 bases, in that order; junction bases with no gene match: 6. The germline V gene encodes CDR1 SGDLS and CDR2 YYNGEE. The CDR3 DNA reads as TGTGCCAGCAGCGTGACCGACAGGGACAATTCACCCCTCCACTTT. It translates to CASSVTDRDNSPLHF.